These 18 T cell receptor beta chains were all obtained from the same sample, sequenced in a study of blood T cell repertoires in COVID-19. The data were produced by immunoSEQ multiplex PCR, yet TCRdb's version contains in-frame clones alone and is incomplete. The sample shows about 160,000 clones, roughly 93% of them seen only once. Sequences were obtained from peripheral blood. The receptors were sampled from a young man with acute or convalescent COVID-19.

This chain joins TRBV30 and TRBJ2-1; TRBD2 matches 14 bases. Germline values: CDR1 GTSNPN, CDR2 SVGIG (reference sequence). This CDR3 spans 19 amino acids. V shed 3 bases, J shed 3 bases, and the junction held 13 bases outside the gene matches. The chain's CDR3 is CAWSRGLAGARRDYNEQFF. The CDR3 nucleotides read TGTGCCTGGAGCCGGGGACTAGCGGGGGCCCGGCGGGACTACAATGAGCAGTTCTTC.

This clone has a single count. J is TRBJ2-3 and V is TRBV19; TRBD2 agrees at 9 bases. The CDR3 runs 18 residues. J gave up 3 bases and V 8 bases, and 18 bases lay outside the gene matches. CDR1 LNHDA and CDR2 SQIVND come from the germline V gene (reference sequence). CDR3 region: CASHPLGRGGLGTDTQYF. CDR3 in DNA: TGTGCCAGTCATCCACTGGGGCGGGGGGGCCTTGGGACAGATACGCAGTATTTT. Full variable domain (missing parts from reference TRBV19 and TRBJ2-3): DGGITQSPKYLFRKEGQNVTLSCEQNLNHDAMYWYRQDPGQGLRLIYYSQIVNDFQKGDIAEGYSVSREKKESFPLTVTSAQKNPTAFYLCASHPLGRGGLGTDTQYFGPGTRLTVL.

The CDR3: CASSNTIAGGPDNEQFF. The CDR3, as DNA: TGTGCCAGTAGTAACACAATAGCGGGAGGGCCGGACAATGAGCAGTTCTTC. The V and J genes are TRBV19 and TRBJ2-1, with 11 bases fitting TRBD2. Looked up from germline, CDR1 is LNHDA and CDR2 is SQIVND (reference sequence). J was trimmed by 5 bases and V by 4 bases; bases with no gene match: 10. This CDR3 has 17 residues.

The chain is built from TRBV21-1 and TRBJ2-7; TRBD2 is taken as the D call from the table, unchecked against the DNA. TRBV21-1 is an annotated pseudogene. The CDR3 extends over 15 amino acids. The CDR3 DNA follows: TGTGCCAGCAGCTCCCGACTAGCGGGAGGGCCGGAGCAGTACTTC. It encodes CASSSRLAGGPEQYF.

The CDR3 protein is CASSTGTPYNEQFF. CDR3 DNA sequence: TGTGCCAGCAGCACCGGGACTCCCTACAATGAGCAGTTCTTC. The chain joins TRBV7-9 to TRBJ2-1, with D perhaps TRBD2 (6 bases). The length of the CDR3 is 14 residues. The V gene lost 5 bases and the J gene lost 2 bases, with 10 bases spanning the gap. The germline gives CDR1 SEHNR, CDR2 FQNEAQ (reference sequence).

This clone occurred a few times. The V call is TRBV9, the J call TRBJ2-2, with D perhaps TRBD1 (5 bases). V was clipped by 3 bases and J by 5 bases, with 17 bases between them. The germline CDR1 and CDR2 sequences are SGDLS and YYNGEE. The CDR3 consists of 16 residues. This CDR3 is CASSARGRAETGELFF. CDR3 bases: TGTGCCAGCAGCGCCCGTGGCAGGGCGGAGACCGGGGAGCTGTTTTTT.

The rearrangement links TRBV6-1 to TRBJ1-1; D gene unclear. CDR1 is MNHNS and CDR2 is SASEGT in the germline V gene. V was clipped by 3 bases and J by 4 bases, with 12 bases between them. CDR3 length equals 14 residues. The CDR3 loop is CASSDLYGGTEAFF. The CDR3 nucleotides read TGTGCCAGCAGTGACCTTTATGGCGGCACTGAAGCTTTCTTT.

This chain connects TRBV30 to TRBJ1-2; tentative D call: TRBD1 (5 bases). The length of the CDR3 is 14 residues. Germline values: CDR1 GTSNPN, CDR2 SVGIG (reference sequence). V was shortened by 1 base and J by 5 bases, with 14 bases between the two germline ends. The CDR3 region has the DNA TGTGCCTGGAGTGGTAGTGGGGCAGCTTATGGCTACACCTTC. Residues: CAWSGSGAAYGYTF.

The chain uses TRBV7-9 and TRBJ1-5; the D gene is possibly TRBD1 (6 bases). Germline CDR1 reads SEHNR; CDR2 reads FQNEAQ (reference sequence). The V gene lost 1 base and the J gene lost 3 bases, with 10 bases spanning the gap. The CDR3 length is 15 residues. CDR3 in amino acids: CASSLGDNFNQPQHF. Written as DNA, the CDR3 is TGTGCCAGCAGCTTAGGGGACAACTTCAATCAGCCCCAGCATTTT.

V is TRBV5-1 and J is TRBJ2-7; TRBD1 matches 7 bases. The germline gives CDR1 SGHRS, CDR2 YFSETQ. The V segment lost 2 bases and the J segment 0 bases; nucleotides outside the gene matches: 5. There are 15 residues in the CDR3. Here the CDR3 DNA reads TGCGCCAGCAGCTTCTTACGGGACAGCTCCTACGAGCAGTACTTC. The encoded protein is CASSFLRDSSYEQYF.

The chain joins TRBV10-3 to TRBJ2-5, with 13 bases fitting TRBD2. V was pared by 6 bases and J by 5 bases, with 3 bases of the junction left unmatched. Germline-derived CDR1 and CDR2 are ENHRY and SYGVKD. The CDR3 is made up of 14 amino acids. This CDR3 reads CAIRGTSGEETQYF. The CDR3 region has the DNA TGTGCCATCAGGGGGACTAGCGGGGAGGAGACCCAGTACTTC.

The CDR3 region is CASRPGLSSRPLHF. CDR3 DNA: TGTGCCAGCAGACCGGGACTTTCGTCTCGACCCCTCCACTTT. V and J are TRBV2 and TRBJ1-6, with D possibly TRBD1 on 5 matching bases. Germline CDR1 and CDR2: SNHLY and FYNNEI. The CDR3 contains 14 residues. With 6 bases removed from V and 12 bases from J, the gap between germline ends came to 18 bases.

J is TRBJ2-7 and V is TRBV27, with 8 bases lining up with TRBD1. Germline V CDR1 and CDR2: MNHEY, SMNVEV (reference sequence). V shed 5 bases, J shed 1 base, and the junction held 1 base outside the gene matches. This CDR3 is 13 amino acids long. Written as DNA, the CDR3 is TGTGCCAGCAGTCGGGACAGGTCCTACGAGCAGTACTTC. Translation: CASSRDRSYEQYF.

The chain carries TRBV5-6 and TRBJ2-2, with D unresolved. V shed 2 bases and J shed 4 bases, with 3 bases lying between them. Germline CDR1 and CDR2: SGHDT and YYEEEE. This CDR3 contains 12 residues. The CDR3 nucleotides are TGTGCCAGCAGCTTCCGCACCGGGGAGCTGTTTTTT. It yields the protein CASSFRTGELFF.

The chain joins TRBV7-9 to TRBJ2-7; 7 bases are shared with TRBD1. CDR3 length: 13 amino acids. V lost 5 bases, J lost 5 bases, and 6 bases stayed unmatched. CDR1 SEHNR and CDR2 FQNEAQ come from the germline V gene (reference sequence). CDR3 region: CASSHTGAHEQYF. The DNA for the CDR3 is TGTGCCAGCAGCCATACAGGGGCTCACGAGCAGTACTTC.

The DNA for the CDR3 is TGTGCCAGCAGCTTAGCAGGGGTCGGAAACACCATATATTTT. Its translation is CASSLAGVGNTIYF. The chain employs TRBV11-2 and TRBJ1-3, with D possibly TRBD1 on 6 matching bases. Germline loops: CDR1 SGHAT, CDR2 FQNNGV. The CDR3 contains 14 residues. The ends were cut back, 1 base at V and 4 bases at J, with 8 bases in the middle.

The chain joins TRBV18 to TRBJ1-1, with 8 bases matching TRBD1. CDR1 and CDR2 (germline): KGHSH, LQKENI. With 3 bases clipped from V and 4 bases from J, the junction kept 10 bases outside the gene matches. The CDR3 has 16 residues. The CDR3 here is CASSPGTGPLTTEAFF. The DNA of the CDR3 is TGTGCCAGCTCACCCGGGACAGGCCCGTTGACCACTGAAGCTTTCTTT.

This clone was seen a single time. The chain links TRBV7-9 to TRBJ1-1; 7 bases fit TRBD1. CDR1 and CDR2 from the germline V gene are SEHNR and FQNEAQ (reference sequence). This CDR3 comprises 16 residues. V lost 5 bases, J lost 3 bases, and 12 bases stayed unmatched. The CDR3 bases are TGTGCCAGCAGCACAAACAGGGGTAGGAGGGACACTGAAGCTTTCTTT. Its translation is CASSTNRGRRDTEAFF. Variable domain in full (rest from reference TRBV7-9 and TRBJ1-1): DTGVSQNPRHKITKRGQNVTFRCDPISEHNRLYWYRQTLGQGPEFLTYFQNEAQLEKSRLLSDRFSAERPKGSFSTLEIQRTEQGDSAMYLCASSTNRGRRDTEAFFGQGTRLTVV.